Listed below are T cell receptor beta chains from one sample, sequenced in a study of PD-L1 blockade in urothelial cancer. The repertoire was sequenced with immunoSEQ multiplex PCR; TCRdb's copy has only in-frame clones and lacks some. The sample records 70,000 or so clones, under 90% being singletons. The sequences come from PBMCs, collected around atezolizumab (anti-PD-L1) treatment. These receptors were taken from a man in his sixties or seventies with urothelial cancer. Both conserved end residues are part of each CDR3. The D gene is left open where the match is weak. Only some rows state a clone size, as once, few, many or a class for expanded clones.

TGTGCCACCAGCAGAGAGGCCCCACACCGGGACAGGGGGCTCAAAAACATTCAGTACTTC,CATSREAPHRDRGLKNIQYF,TRBD1,TRBV15,TRBJ2-4,20,.
TGTGCCAGCAAATTAGTCCGCTACGAGCAGTACTTC,CASKLVRYEQYF,.,TRBV5-8,TRBJ2-7,12,.
TGCGCCAGCAGCTCCGGGACACTTAATTACAATGAGCAGTTCTTC,CASSSGTLNYNEQFF,.,TRBV5-1,TRBJ2-1,15,.
TGTGCCAGCCTTGTGACAGGGGGCCCCTACAATGAGCAGTTCTTC,CASLVTGGPYNEQFF,TRBD1,TRBV28,TRBJ2-1,15,.
TGTGCCAGCAGCCCCCACTTGCGGGGACAGGGAGGTGGCACTGAAGCTTTCTTT,CASSPHLRGQGGGTEAFF,TRBD1,TRBV9,TRBJ1-1,18,.
TGTGCCAGCAGGCCGGGACAGGCCACCTACGAGCAGTACTTC,CASRPGQATYEQYF,TRBD1,TRBV6-5,TRBJ2-7,14,.
TGTGCCAGCAGTTACGCGCCTCCCGGGACAGGGGGCGAAGGAGACTTT,CASSYAPPGTGGEGDF,TRBD1,TRBV6-5,TRBJ1-1,16,medium-sized
TGTGCCAGCAGTTTACGCGAGTCTCGGGGCGTCCTGACTTTC,CASSLRESRGVLTF,.,TRBV27,TRBJ2-6,14,.
TGTGCCAGCAGCTTGGGCAGATCCAACACCGGGGAGCTGTTTTTT,CASSLGRSNTGELFF,.,TRBV5-4,TRBJ2-2,15,.
TGTGCCATCAGTGGAAGACAGGGGGCAAGCGAGCAGTTCTTC,CAISGRQGASEQFF,TRBD1,TRBV10-3,TRBJ2-1,14,.
TGTGCCAGCAGGTCGCCAGGGAACGGGGCTTTCTTT,CASRSPGNGAFF,.,TRBV6-5,TRBJ1-1,12,.
TGTGCCAGCAGCCGGGGGGGGAACTATGGCTACACCTTC,CASSRGGNYGYTF,.,TRBV7-9,TRBJ1-2,13,.
TGTGCCAGCAGCGCCACTAGTCATCCTCAAGAGACCCAGTACTTC,CASSATSHPQETQYF,.,TRBV9,TRBJ2-5,15,.
TGTGCCAGCAGTCCGGGACTAGCACCCAGCAATGAGCAGTTCTTC,CASSPGLAPSNEQFF,TRBD2,TRBV28,TRBJ2-1,15,.
TGCAGCGTCGAAGGACTAGCGGGAAACTTAGGAAATGAGCAGTTCTTC,CSVEGLAGNLGNEQFF,TRBD2,TRBV29-1,TRBJ2-1,16,.
TGCGCCAGCAGCGGACAGGGTAGCAATCAGCCCCAGCATTTT,CASSGQGSNQPQHF,TRBD1,TRBV4-1,TRBJ1-5,14,.
TGTGCCAGCAGCTTATTAGGACCGCCGAGGGGGGGCAATGAGCAGTTCTTC,CASSLLGPPRGGNEQFF,.,TRBV7-9,TRBJ2-1,17,.
TGTGCCAGCAGTGAAGGACTAGCGGGAGGGCCCTCCGGGGAGCTGTTTTTT,CASSEGLAGGPSGELFF,TRBD2,TRBV6-4,TRBJ2-2,17,.
TGCGCCAGCAGCTTGGAGCCAAATGAAAAACTGTTTTTT,CASSLEPNEKLFF,.,TRBV5-1,TRBJ1-4,13,.
TGTGCCAGTAGTACTAGCGGGGGGGGTTACAATGAGCAGTTCTTC,CASSTSGGGYNEQFF,TRBD2,TRBV19,TRBJ2-1,15,.
TGTGCCAGCAGCGTTCCAGGGTCTGAAGCTTTCTTT,CASSVPGSEAFF,.,TRBV5-4,TRBJ1-1,12,.
TGTGCCAGCAGCGTAGGGGCGGGGCTAGCGGGATACGAGCAGTACTTC,CASSVGAGLAGYEQYF,TRBD2,TRBV9,TRBJ2-7,16,few
TGTGCCAGTAGTCAGCTGGGCGGAGGTGAGACCCAGTACTTC,CASSQLGGGETQYF,.,TRBV19,TRBJ2-5,14,.
TGCAGCGTTGTCGGGAGACAAGAGACCCAGTACTTC,CSVVGRQETQYF,.,TRBV29-1,TRBJ2-5,12,few
TGTGCCAGCAGGCGGGGCCTTTCCTACGAGCAGTACTTC,CASRRGLSYEQYF,.,TRBV2,TRBJ2-7,13,.
TGTGCCAGCAGCTTAGGGCTCAGCGACAACACCGGGGAGCTGTTTTTT,CASSLGLSDNTGELFF,.,TRBV11-2,TRBJ2-2,16,.
TGTGCCACCAGCAGAGATCAGGGGGCGTATGAGGGCTACACCTTC,CATSRDQGAYEGYTF,TRBD1,TRBV15,TRBJ1-2,15,.
TGCGCCAGCAGCCTAGAACGGACTAGCGTCTCCTACGAGCAGTACTTC,CASSLERTSVSYEQYF,TRBD2,TRBV4-1,TRBJ2-7,16,.
TGTGCCAGCAGTCCGCAGGAAAACATTCAGTACTTC,CASSPQENIQYF,.,TRBV28,TRBJ2-4,12,.
TGTGCCAGCAGTGAAGAGAGGGGGGGCGGCGAGAAAGAGACCCAGTACTTC,CASSEERGGGEKETQYF,.,TRBV2,TRBJ2-5,17,.
TGCGCCAGCAGCCAAGATCAGGGATACGAGCAGTACTTC,CASSQDQGYEQYF,.,TRBV4-1,TRBJ2-7,13,few
TGTGCCAGCAGTTTATCGGGGGACAGCCGGCACACCGGGGAGCTGTTTTTT,CASSLSGDSRHTGELFF,TRBD1,TRBV27,TRBJ2-2,17,.
TGTGCCAGTAGTAGACAGAAGACCCACGTCGGGGGACTGTTTTTT,CASSRQKTHVGGLFF,.,TRBV19,TRBJ1-4,15,once
TGTGCCAGCAGTTCAGGGCCCCTTAGCTATGGCTACACCTTC,CASSSGPLSYGYTF,.,TRBV28,TRBJ1-2,14,.
TGTGCCAGCAGTTTAATCACCCAGGGCGGAGGCTACACCTTC,CASSLITQGGGYTF,.,TRBV28,TRBJ1-2,14,many
TGCAGCGCCCTCGACAGGGGGCTAAGGGAGACCCAGTACTTC,CSALDRGLRETQYF,TRBD1,TRBV29-1,TRBJ2-5,14,once
TGTGCCAGCAGTTCCTACGGGACTAGCGGGAGCGAGCAGTTCTTC,CASSSYGTSGSEQFF,TRBD2,TRBV27,TRBJ2-1,15,.
TGTGCCAGCCGACCTCGGAGAGGGAGTAATGAGCAGTTCTTC,CASRPRRGSNEQFF,.,TRBV6-4,TRBJ2-1,14,.
TGTGCCAGCACCCACCTCGAGACAGGGTACGAGCAGTACTTC,CASTHLETGYEQYF,TRBD1,TRBV6-1,TRBJ2-7,14,.
TGTGCCATCAACGGAGGCTATGGCTACACCTTC,CAINGGYGYTF,.,TRBV28,TRBJ1-2,11,.
TGTGCCAGTAGTATGCCGGGACAGAATGCCTACGAGCAGTACTTC,CASSMPGQNAYEQYF,TRBD1,TRBV19,TRBJ2-7,15,.
TGTGCCAGCAGCCCAGGCGTGACAGGTTACAATGAGCAGTTCTTC,CASSPGVTGYNEQFF,.,TRBV6-4,TRBJ2-1,15,.
TGCAGCGTTGGGGCAGGGAATGAAAAACTGTTTTTT,CSVGAGNEKLFF,.,TRBV29-1,TRBJ1-4,12,.
TGTGCCAGTAGGACTAGCGGGGGTAATGCCTACGAGCAGTACTTC,CASRTSGGNAYEQYF,TRBD2,TRBV19,TRBJ2-7,15,.
TGTGCCAGCAGTGACAGGGGGCTAATGGATGAGCAGTTCTTC,CASSDRGLMDEQFF,TRBD1,TRBV6-6,TRBJ2-1,14,.
TGTGCCAGCAGCCCTTTAGGCAGAGGGGGAGAGACCCAGTACTTC,CASSPLGRGGETQYF,.,TRBV7-9,TRBJ2-5,15,.
TGTGCCAGCAGCTTGCAGAATTCCGCAGATACGCAGTATTTT,CASSLQNSADTQYF,.,TRBV5-4,TRBJ2-3,14,.
TGTGCCAGCAGCCAGGGACTAGCGAACAATGAGCAGTTCTTC,CASSQGLANNEQFF,TRBD2,TRBV7-9,TRBJ2-1,14,.
TGCGCCAGCAGCCCCGGAGGGGGGACAGGGGTCACTGAAGCTTTCTTT,CASSPGGGTGVTEAFF,TRBD1,TRBV5-1,TRBJ1-1,16,.
TGTGCCACCTTTTCACAGGGAACTGGAAACACCATATATTTT,CATFSQGTGNTIYF,.,TRBV19,TRBJ1-3,14,.
TGTGCCAGCAGTTGGGGGACAGGGATAAACACTGAAGCTTTCTTT,CASSWGTGINTEAFF,TRBD1,TRBV6-5,TRBJ1-1,15,once
TGTGCCAGCAGCTTAGGTATCAGGGTGGTTAGTGAAGCTTTCTTT,CASSLGIRVVSEAFF,.,TRBV11-3,TRBJ1-1,15,.
TGCGCCAGCAGCTTAACTAGCGGGACCAATGAGCAGTTCTTC,CASSLTSGTNEQFF,TRBD2,TRBV5-1,TRBJ2-1,14,.
TGTGCCAGCAGTGCGGTGACCCCTGGGGCCAACGTCCTGACTTTC,CASSAVTPGANVLTF,.,TRBV28,TRBJ2-6,15,.
TGCGCCAGCAGCCCGGTGGCAGGAAACTATGGCTACACCTTC,CASSPVAGNYGYTF,.,TRBV5-1,TRBJ1-2,14,once
TGTGCCAGCAGTTACCCAGGGACAGATACGCAGTATTTT,CASSYPGTDTQYF,.,TRBV6-6,TRBJ2-3,13,.
TGTGCCAGCTCCCGCGATCAGACAGGGGGCCAAGAGACCCAGTACTTC,CASSRDQTGGQETQYF,TRBD1,TRBV18,TRBJ2-5,16,.
TGTGCCAGCAGCGGTAATCAGCCCCAGCATTTT,CASSGNQPQHF,.,TRBV6-1,TRBJ1-5,11,.